This T cell receptor beta chain derives from a study of shared clonotypes between healthy human individuals. Study-level findings and limits: Researchers sampled blood only, noting tissue repertoires likely differ.

TCRdb's table, derived via immunoSEQ multiplex PCR, lists solely in-frame clones and lacks some. The sample lists over a million clones; more than 95% were seen once. A remark on this clone: Its antigen is still unknown.

V was trimmed by 4 bases and J by 9 bases, leaving 15 bases between them. Germline CDR1 reads WNHNN; CDR2 reads SYGVQD (reference sequence). The CDR3 is 14 residues long. The TCR originated in a man aged 25-40 years in good health. The sequencing sample was made of naive CD4+ T cells sorted from blood. Subset indicated: CD45RA+ positively selected. The chain joins TRBV10-1 to TRBJ2-2; tentatively, D is TRBD2 (6 bases). The CDR3 region is CASSGLGGNRELFF. As DNA, the CDR3 is TGCGCCAGCAGTGGACTAGGAGGGAACCGGGAGCTGTTTTTT.